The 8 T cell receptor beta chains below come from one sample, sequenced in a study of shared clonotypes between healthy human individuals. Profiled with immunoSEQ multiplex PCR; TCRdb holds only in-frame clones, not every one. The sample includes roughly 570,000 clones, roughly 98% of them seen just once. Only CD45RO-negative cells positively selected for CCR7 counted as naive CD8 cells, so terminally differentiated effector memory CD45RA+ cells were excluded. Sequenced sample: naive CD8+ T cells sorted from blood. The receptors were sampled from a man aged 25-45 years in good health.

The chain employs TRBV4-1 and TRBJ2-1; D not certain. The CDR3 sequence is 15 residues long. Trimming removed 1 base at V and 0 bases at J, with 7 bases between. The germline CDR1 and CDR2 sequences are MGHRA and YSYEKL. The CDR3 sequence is CASSQASSSYNEQFF. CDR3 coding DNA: TGCGCCAGCAGCCAAGCCAGCAGCTCCTACAATGAGCAGTTCTTC.

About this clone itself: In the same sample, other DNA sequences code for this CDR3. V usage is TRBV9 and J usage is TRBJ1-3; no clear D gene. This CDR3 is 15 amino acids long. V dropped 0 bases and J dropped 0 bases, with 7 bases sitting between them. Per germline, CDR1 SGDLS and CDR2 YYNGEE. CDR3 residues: CASSVGQSSGNTIYF. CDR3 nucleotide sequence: TGTGCCAGCAGCGTAGGCCAGAGCTCTGGAAACACCATATATTTT.

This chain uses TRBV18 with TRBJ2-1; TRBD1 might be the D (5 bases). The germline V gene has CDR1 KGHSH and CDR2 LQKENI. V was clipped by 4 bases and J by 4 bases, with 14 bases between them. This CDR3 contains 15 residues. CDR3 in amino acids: CASSQDTHPYNEQFF. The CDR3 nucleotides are TGTGCCAGCTCACAGGACACCCACCCGTACAATGAGCAGTTCTTC.

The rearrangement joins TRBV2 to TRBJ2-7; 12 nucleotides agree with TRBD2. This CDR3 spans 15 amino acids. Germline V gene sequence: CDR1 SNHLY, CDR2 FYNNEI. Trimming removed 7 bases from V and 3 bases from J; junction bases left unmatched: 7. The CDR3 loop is CASIFWTSGIYEQYF. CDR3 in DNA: TGTGCCAGCATTTTCTGGACTAGCGGGATCTACGAGCAGTACTTC.

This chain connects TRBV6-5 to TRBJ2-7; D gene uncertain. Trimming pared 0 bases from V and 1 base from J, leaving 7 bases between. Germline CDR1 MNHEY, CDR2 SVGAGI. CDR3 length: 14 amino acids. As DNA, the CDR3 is TGTGCCAGCAGTTACTCGATGACTTCCTACGAGCAGTACTTC. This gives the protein CASSYSMTSYEQYF.

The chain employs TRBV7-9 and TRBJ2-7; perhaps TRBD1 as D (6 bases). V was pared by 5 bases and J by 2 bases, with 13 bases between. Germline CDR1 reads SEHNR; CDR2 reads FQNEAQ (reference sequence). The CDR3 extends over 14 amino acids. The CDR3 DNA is TGTGCCAGCAGCCCGGAACAGGGTCCCTACGAGCAGTACTTC. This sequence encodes CASSPEQGPYEQYF.

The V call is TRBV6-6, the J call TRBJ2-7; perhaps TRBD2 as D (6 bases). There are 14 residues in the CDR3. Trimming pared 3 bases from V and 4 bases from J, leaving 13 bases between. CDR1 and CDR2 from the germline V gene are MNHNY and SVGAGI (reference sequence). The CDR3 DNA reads TGTGCCAGCAGTTATGGGGGGTCGACGTACGAGCAGTACTTC. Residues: CASSYGGSTYEQYF.

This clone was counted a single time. This CDR3 is CASSDGSPYEQYF. DNA for the CDR3: TGTGCCAGCAGTGACGGGTCACCCTACGAGCAGTACTTC. The chain couples TRBV27 to TRBJ2-7; D remains ambiguous. The germline CDR1 and CDR2 sequences are MNHEY and SMNVEV (reference sequence). This CDR3 has 13 amino acids. Between the trimmed V and J ends, which lost 5 bases and 2 bases, there was a span of 10 bases.